Sequencing of this T cell receptor beta chain was carried out in a study of blood T cell repertoires in COVID-19. With 7 bases clipped from V and 4 bases from J, the junction kept 9 bases outside the gene matches. The CDR3 is 14 amino acids. Germline V CDR1 and CDR2: LNHDA, SQIVND (reference sequence). The data were produced by immunoSEQ multiplex PCR, yet TCRdb's version contains in-frame clones alone and is incomplete. The profile covers around 150,000 clones, with 75% to 90% appearing a single time and 2.2% taken by the ten largest. The sequence derives from a man in his 70s with acute or convalescent COVID-19. Source material: peripheral blood. The chain carries TRBV19 and TRBJ1-1; TRBD1 matches 7 bases. As DNA, the CDR3 is TGTGCCAGTATTAGACAGGGAATAGGCACTGAAGCTTTCTTT. Amino acids: CASIRQGIGTEAFF.